The rows below give T cell receptor beta chains drawn from one sample of a study of CD8 T cells in ankylosing spondylitis. From the 5' RACE reads, TCRdb called clonotypes with MiXCR, one entry per CDR3 protein. The data show under 250,000 distinct CDR3 sequences, roughly a tenth seen once. Sequences were obtained from blood, either unsorted or a sorted T cell fraction (not recorded which). The receptors stem from a male donor with ankylosing spondylitis or in good health (not recorded which). Each CDR3 is given with its conserved first and last residue. A D gene is named only where the DNA matches it firmly.

j_gene: TRBJ2-3; d_gene: TRBD2; v_gene: TRBV7-2; CDR3aa: CASRPLAGLGADTQYF
j_gene: TRBJ1-1; d_gene: TRBD1; v_gene: TRBV10-1; CDR3aa: CASSEAGRDRVAAFF
j_gene: TRBJ2-2; d_gene: TRBD2; v_gene: TRBV7-2; CDR3aa: CASSARLAGDYTGELFF
j_gene: TRBJ1-1; d_gene: .; v_gene: TRBV12-3/TRBV12-4; CDR3aa: CASSSEGLRLGFF
j_gene: TRBJ2-2; d_gene: .; v_gene: TRBV6-4; CDR3aa: CASSNGGVLFF
j_gene: TRBJ2-3; d_gene: .; v_gene: TRBV2; CDR3aa: CASSEQYTQYF
j_gene: TRBJ2-2; d_gene: .; v_gene: TRBV7-2; CDR3aa: CASSLEGGGELFF
j_gene: TRBJ2-7; d_gene: .; v_gene: TRBV7-9; CDR3aa: CASSLGRGTTRSYEQYF
j_gene: TRBJ2-3; d_gene: .; v_gene: TRBV20-1; CDR3aa: CSAPPGRLVNTQYF
j_gene: TRBJ2-5; d_gene: TRBD2; v_gene: TRBV3-1; CDR3aa: CASSQDPAGWKTQYF
j_gene: TRBJ2-2; d_gene: .; v_gene: TRBV20-1; CDR3aa: CSAAGCETPGSCFF
j_gene: TRBJ2-3; d_gene: TRBD1; v_gene: TRBV6-5; CDR3aa: CASKLGTGTDTQYF
j_gene: TRBJ1-5; d_gene: .; v_gene: TRBV7-2; CDR3aa: CASSPARDQPQHF
j_gene: TRBJ2-2; d_gene: .; v_gene: TRBV12-3/TRBV12-4; CDR3aa: CASSPDTGELFF
j_gene: TRBJ2-2; d_gene: .; v_gene: TRBV6-1; CDR3aa: CASSHITNTGELFF
j_gene: TRBJ2-1; d_gene: .; v_gene: TRBV15; CDR3aa: CATSSARRGPDNEQFF
j_gene: TRBJ2-1; d_gene: .; v_gene: TRBV6-2/TRBV6-3; CDR3aa: CASPKVGAGAFSYNEQFF
j_gene: TRBJ1-1; d_gene: .; v_gene: TRBV7-9; CDR3aa: CASSSLNREMDTEAFF
j_gene: TRBJ1-2; d_gene: .; v_gene: TRBV7-9; CDR3aa: CASSGSGAYGYTF
j_gene: TRBJ2-6; d_gene: .; v_gene: TRBV7-2; CDR3aa: CASSSTYRAGGANVLTF
j_gene: TRBJ2-2; d_gene: TRBD2; v_gene: TRBV20-1; CDR3aa: CSARVPLAGGIPGELFF
j_gene: TRBJ2-3; d_gene: .; v_gene: TRBV12-3/TRBV12-4; CDR3aa: CASSRHPADMDTQYF
j_gene: TRBJ2-7; d_gene: .; v_gene: TRBV18; CDR3aa: CASSPGETAQYEQYF
j_gene: TRBJ1-2; d_gene: TRBD1; v_gene: TRBV7-2; CDR3aa: CASSIGVVGQGAYGYTF
j_gene: TRBJ1-4; d_gene: TRBD1; v_gene: TRBV12-3/TRBV12-4; CDR3aa: CASSPRTGIEKLFF
j_gene: TRBJ1-1; d_gene: .; v_gene: TRBV21-1; CDR3aa: CASSTYLGENTEAFF
j_gene: TRBJ2-1; d_gene: .; v_gene: TRBV29-1; CDR3aa: CSVGGGGLYNEQFF
j_gene: TRBJ1-5; d_gene: .; v_gene: TRBV11-2; CDR3aa: CASSQGSVSNQPQHF
j_gene: TRBJ2-5; d_gene: .; v_gene: TRBV20-1; CDR3aa: CSAHREETQYF
j_gene: TRBJ1-6; d_gene: .; v_gene: TRBV3-1; CDR3aa: CASSYRSYNSPLHF
j_gene: TRBJ2-2; d_gene: TRBD2; v_gene: TRBV15; CDR3aa: CATSKGLTNTGELFF